This paragraph reports one TCR beta chain. The sample originates from a study of technical replicates of blood from a few donors. Some clones are missing from TCRdb's copy, which holds only in-frame ones; the method was immunoSEQ multiplex PCR. The profile shows 30,000 to 40,000 clones, 90% to 95% of them singletons. CDR3 size: 14 residues. V lost 0 bases to trimming and J lost 3 bases; unmatched junction nucleotides: 5. Germline CDR1 reads GTSNPN; CDR2 reads SVGIG (reference sequence). Material: PBMCs. The sequence was obtained from a human donor in good health. Some clones in this sample may be carry-over from other donors' samples. This rearrangement joins TRBV30 to TRBJ2-7; 7 bases align to TRBD2. The CDR3 protein is CAWSVTSEGYEQYF. CDR3 nucleotide sequence: TGTGCCTGGAGTGTAACTAGCGAGGGCTACGAGCAGTACTTC.